Following are 15 T cell receptor beta chains from one sample sequenced in a study of PD-1 blockade in classical Hodgkin lymphoma (dated by TCRdb to between 2020 and 2021). This specimen's time point label, interpreted: cycle 2 day 1 (C2D1) of nivolumab. Every trial patient had relapsed following autologous stem cell transplantation, and prior brentuximab vedotin exposure was what differed among cohorts A, B and C. Libraries were constructed by the immunoSEQ multiplex PCR assay. TCRdb limited this immuneACCESS table to in-frame rearrangements with V and J called. A share of clones is missing; checked studies link under half to unresolved V genes, and the rest is unexplained. This sample holds just under 30,000 clones; about two thirds were observed only once. Roughly 4% of the sample goes to the ten largest clones. The source material was peripheral blood mononuclear cells (PBMCs), sampled before the second cycle of nivolumab. These TCRs come from a human donor with classical Hodgkin lymphoma.

This chain uses TRBV19 with TRBJ2-1; 13 bases fit TRBD2. Germline CDR1 and CDR2: LNHDA and SQIVND (reference sequence). V shed 6 bases, J shed 5 bases, and the junction held 7 bases outside the gene matches. This CDR3 has 16 amino acids. The DNA for the CDR3 is TGTGCCAGTAGCCGGACTAGCGGGAGTATCCACAATGAGCAGTTCTTC. Translated, it gives CASSRTSGSIHNEQFF.

This clone appeared a single time. The chain has TRBV29-1 and TRBJ2-2; TRBD1 matches 10 bases. CDR3 length: 15 residues. The germline CDR1 and CDR2 sequences are SQVTM and ANQGSEA. The V gene end was trimmed by 0 bases and the J gene end by 7 bases; junction bases not matched to a gene: 5. This CDR3 reads CSVEEGGTGVGELFF. CDR3 DNA sequence: TGCAGCGTTGAAGAGGGTGGGACAGGGGTCGGGGAGCTGTTTTTT.

This clone was counted between two and nine times. The chain employs TRBV7-8 and TRBJ2-1; the match to TRBD2 covers 10 bases. The J segment lost 3 bases and the V segment lost 1 base, leaving 3 bases of the junction unmatched. The length of the CDR3 is 16 residues. CDR1 is SGHVS and CDR2 is FQNEAQ in the germline V gene. The CDR3 region is CASSLVSGGGYNEQFF. Here the CDR3 DNA reads TGTGCCAGCAGCTTAGTGAGCGGGGGGGGCTACAATGAGCAGTTCTTC.

This clone has just one count. The chain recombines TRBV7-2 with TRBJ2-2; D gene ambiguous. The germline V and J ends were trimmed by 1 base and 8 bases, with 17 bases remaining between them. The CDR3 totals 16 residues. CDR1 is SGHTA, CDR2 FQGNSA, per germline. The chain's CDR3 is CASSLGTRALKGELFF. CDR3 coding DNA: TGTGCCAGCAGCTTAGGCACCCGGGCCCTCAAAGGGGAGCTGTTTTTT.

This chain links TRBV9 with TRBJ2-5, with 10 nucleotides matching TRBD2. Per the germline V gene, CDR1 is SGDLS and CDR2 is YYNGEE. Losses at the gene ends were 0 bases for V and 9 bases for J; bases not matched to a gene: 17. The CDR3 is 18 residues long. CDR3 coding DNA: TGTGCCAGCAGCGTAGCTACTGGGGCTAGCGGGGGTGGGATGCCCCAGTACTTC. It codes for CASSVATGASGGGMPQYF.

This clone was counted between two and nine times. The V gene is TRBV28, the J gene TRBJ2-7; possibly TRBD2 for D (7 bases). The germline V gene has CDR1 MDHEN and CDR2 SYDVKM. Between the trimmed V and J ends, which lost 5 bases and 5 bases, there was a span of 16 bases. The CDR3 length is 14 residues. CDR3 protein: CASSPWGGHHEQYF. CDR3 in DNA: TGTGCCAGCAGTCCTTGGGGGGGGCATCACGAGCAGTACTTC.

V usage is TRBV5-1 and J usage is TRBJ2-1; D remains ambiguous. The CDR3 covers 13 residues. Trimming took off 0 bases at V and 4 bases at J, with 5 bases between the two ends. The germline CDR1 and CDR2 sequences are SGHRS and YFSETQ. In DNA form, the CDR3 reads TGCGCCAGCAGCTTGGTATCGTACAATGAGCAGTTCTTC. This translates into CASSLVSYNEQFF.

This chain uses TRBV28 with TRBJ1-5; D may be TRBD1 (5 bases). Germline loops: CDR1 MDHEN, CDR2 SYDVKM. V shed 7 bases and J shed 2 bases, with 15 bases lying between them. The CDR3 sequence is 15 residues long. The CDR3, as DNA: TGTGCCAGCATCTCCGGGGGGAAGGGCAATCAGCCCCAGCATTTT. It translates to CASISGGKGNQPQHF.

The gene calls are TRBV7-2 and TRBJ2-7; TRBD1 agrees at 8 bases. Germline-derived CDR1 and CDR2 are SGHTA and FQGNSA. V gave up 5 bases and J gave up 3 bases; unmatched junction bases: 9. CDR3 length: 15 residues. CDR3 sequence (DNA): TGTGCCAGCAGCCTCGGGGACAGGTTGGTCTACGAGCAGTACTTC. The encoded protein is CASSLGDRLVYEQYF. The full variable domain, rest sourced from reference TRBV7-2 and TRBJ2-7, is GAGVSQSPSNKVTEKGKDVELRCDPISGHTALYWYRQSLGQGLEFLIYFQGNSAPDKSGLPSDRFSAERTGGSVSTLTIQRTQQEDSAVYLCASSLGDRLVYEQYFGPGTRLTVT.

In this sample, this clone turned up a few times. The chain is built from TRBV6-6 and TRBJ1-5; possible D gene TRBD1, 6 bases. CDR1 and CDR2 (germline): MNHNY, SVGAGI (reference sequence). Trimming removed 6 bases from V and 2 bases from J, with 17 bases in between. This CDR3 is 16 amino acids long. The CDR3 loop reads CASSHSGGAGNQPQHF. CDR3 DNA: TGTGCCAGCAGCCACAGTGGGGGGGCCGGCAATCAGCCCCAGCATTTT.

CDR3 nucleotide sequence: TGCGCCAGCACGGGTGGGGGGTTAGGCACTGAAGCTTTCTTT. Residues: CASTGGGLGTEAFF. The chain links TRBV10-2 to TRBJ1-1; tentatively, D is TRBD1 (5 bases). V lost 7 bases, J lost 4 bases, and 16 bases lay in between. The CDR3 extends over 14 amino acids. The germline CDR1 and CDR2 sequences are WSHSY and SAAADI.

The rearrangement joins TRBV7-9 to TRBJ1-5, with D perhaps TRBD1 (5 bases). The CDR3 runs 17 residues. Germline V gene data show CDR1 as SEHNR and CDR2 as FQNEAQ (reference sequence). The V gene lost 1 base and the J gene lost 6 bases, with 19 bases spanning the gap. The CDR3 protein is CASSLEGPGFVGQPQHF. The DNA for the CDR3 is TGTGCCAGCAGCTTAGAGGGACCCGGGTTCGTTGGTCAGCCCCAGCATTTT.

This clone appeared a single time. CDR3 residues: CASSPRPMAYEQYF. CDR3 nucleotides: TGTGCCAGCAGCCCCCGACCCATGGCCTACGAGCAGTACTTC. The chain joins TRBV7-8 to TRBJ2-7, with no clear D. Germline V lookup: CDR1 SGHVS, CDR2 FQNEAQ. V lost 5 bases, J lost 2 bases, and 13 bases lay in between. The CDR3 spans 14 residues.

The V call is TRBV5-5, the J call TRBJ2-1; D possibly uses TRBD1 or TRBD2 (5 bases each). The CDR3 loop spans 14 amino acids. The germline V and J ends were trimmed by 2 bases and 5 bases, with 11 bases remaining between them. Germline CDR1 reads SGHKS; CDR2 reads YYEKEE (reference sequence). CDR3 in DNA: TGTGCCAGCAGCTTCTCCGGGACCAACAATGAGCAGTTCTTC. Translating it yields CASSFSGTNNEQFF.

Judged by abundance, this clone is medium-sized (0.01 to 0.1%). V gene TRBV28 combines with J gene TRBJ1-2, with D possibly matching TRBD1 (5 bases). Per germline, CDR1 MDHEN and CDR2 SYDVKM. The CDR3 length is 12 residues. Trimming removed 8 bases from V and 2 bases from J, with 9 bases in between. This CDR3 is CASFRVNYGYTF. DNA of the CDR3: TGTGCCAGCTTCAGGGTCAACTATGGCTACACCTTC.